The clone carrying this T cell receptor (beta chain) was counted a few times. Cells sorted as Tregs were CD4+, CD25+ and CD127-/low. After constant-region reverse-primer amplification, full-length variable regions underwent semi-nested PCR with Nested Universal Primer A. Using its own MiXCR run on the 5' RACE reads, TCRdb lists one record per CDR3 protein. Counted here are fewer than 75,000 distinct CDR3 sequences, around 24% occurring once; the ten biggest clones make up approximately 2%. The sample was tumor-infiltrating Tregs sorted from the breast tumor. The receptor comes from a female donor with breast cancer.

CDR3 region: CASSFVRGQGAFF. DNA for the CDR3: TGTGCCAGCAGCTTCGTCAGGGGGCAGGGAGCTTTCTTT. The rearrangement joins TRBV7-2 to TRBJ1-1; 8 bases match TRBD1. The CDR3 is 13 amino acids. Unmatched junction bases numbered 7, after V lost 3 bases and J lost 10 bases. The germline V gene encodes CDR1 SGHTA and CDR2 FQGNSA.